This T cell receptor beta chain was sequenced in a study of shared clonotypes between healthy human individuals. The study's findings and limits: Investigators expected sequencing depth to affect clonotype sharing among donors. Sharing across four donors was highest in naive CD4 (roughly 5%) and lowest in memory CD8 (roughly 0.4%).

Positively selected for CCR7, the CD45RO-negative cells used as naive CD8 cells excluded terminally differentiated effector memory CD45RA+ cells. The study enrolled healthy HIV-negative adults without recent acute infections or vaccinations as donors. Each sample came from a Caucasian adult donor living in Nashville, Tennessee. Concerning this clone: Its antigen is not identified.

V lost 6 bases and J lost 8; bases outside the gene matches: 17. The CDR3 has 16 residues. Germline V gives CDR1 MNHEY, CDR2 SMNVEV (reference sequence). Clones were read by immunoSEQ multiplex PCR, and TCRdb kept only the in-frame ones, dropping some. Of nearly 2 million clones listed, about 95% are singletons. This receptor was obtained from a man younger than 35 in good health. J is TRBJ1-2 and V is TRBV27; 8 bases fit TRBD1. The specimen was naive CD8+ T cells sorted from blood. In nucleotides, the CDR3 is TGTGCCAGCAGCCCAATATCCACAGGGGGGTCTATGGGCTACACCTTC. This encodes CASSPISTGGSMGYTF.